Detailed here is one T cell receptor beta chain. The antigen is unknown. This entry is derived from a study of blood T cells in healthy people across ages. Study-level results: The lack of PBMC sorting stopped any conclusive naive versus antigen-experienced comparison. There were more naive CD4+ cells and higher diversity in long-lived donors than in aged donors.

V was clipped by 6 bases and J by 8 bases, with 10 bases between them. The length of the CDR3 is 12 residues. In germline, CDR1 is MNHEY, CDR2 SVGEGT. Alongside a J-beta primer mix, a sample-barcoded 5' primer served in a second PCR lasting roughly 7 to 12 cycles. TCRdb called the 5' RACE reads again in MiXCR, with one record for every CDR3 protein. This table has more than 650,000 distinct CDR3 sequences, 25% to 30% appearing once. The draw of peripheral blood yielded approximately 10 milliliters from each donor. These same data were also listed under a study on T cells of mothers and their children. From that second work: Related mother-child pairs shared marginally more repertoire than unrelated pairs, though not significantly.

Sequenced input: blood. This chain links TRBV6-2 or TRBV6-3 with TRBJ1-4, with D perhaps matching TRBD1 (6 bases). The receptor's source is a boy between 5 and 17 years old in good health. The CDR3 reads CASRRTDEKLFF. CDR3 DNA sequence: TGTGCCAGCAGACGGACAGACGAAAAACTGTTTTTT.